The 5 T cell receptor beta chains listed next were all sequenced from one sample in a study of beta chain features in type 1 diabetes. All of the isolated RNA was reverse transcribed, so expressed TCRB transcripts were sequenced. Sequencing used immunoSEQ multiplex PCR; TCRdb keeps in-frame clones, though not all of them. The repertoire consists of 850,000 to 900,000 clones, with 15% to 20% occurring once and the leading ten covering 0.023%. Material: naive CD4+ T cells from blood. These receptors originate from a woman between 18 and 29 years old in good health.

The chain employs TRBV5-1 and TRBJ2-6; no definite D call. V lost 0 bases, J lost 0 bases, and 4 bases lay in between. CDR3 size: 15 residues. The germline V gene has CDR1 SGHRS and CDR2 YFSETQ. DNA for the CDR3: TGCGCCAGCAGCTTGGCTCACTCTGGGGCCAACGTCCTGACTTTC. Its protein is CASSLAHSGANVLTF.

This clone has more than one count but fewer than ten. V and J are TRBV7-9 and TRBJ1-2; tentatively, D is TRBD1 (5 bases). Germline loops: CDR1 SEHNR, CDR2 FQNEAQ (reference sequence). The CDR3 sequence is 14 residues long. Trimming took off 4 bases at V and 14 bases at J, with 23 bases between the two ends. CDR3 residues: CASSSNLSDRGNTF. As DNA, the CDR3 is TGTGCCAGCAGCTCCAACCTTTCTGACCGGGGGAATACCTTC.

This clone was seen a few times. This chain joins TRBV19 and TRBJ1-2, with D tentatively TRBD1 (5 bases). Germline assignment: CDR1 LNHDA and CDR2 SQIVND (reference sequence). Between the trimmed V and J ends, which lost 9 bases and 4 bases, there was a span of 15 bases. This CDR3 comprises 13 residues. The DNA for the CDR3 is TGTGCCAGCCGTGTTAGGGACCGCTATGGCTACACCTTC. Translated, it gives CASRVRDRYGYTF.

This chain links TRBV5-1 with TRBJ2-3, with TRBD2 matching 12 bases. The junction had 8 bases not matched to a gene; V was cut back by 4 bases and J by 2 bases. Germline V lookup: CDR1 SGHRS, CDR2 YFSETQ. The CDR3 has 17 residues. CDR3 residues: CASSPRLAGELTDTQYF. Written as DNA, the CDR3 is TGCGCCAGCAGCCCACGACTAGCGGGAGAGCTCACAGATACGCAGTATTTT.

This clone was counted between two and nine times. This sequence joins TRBV5-4 and TRBJ2-3, with D hard to call. The length of the CDR3 is 16 residues. The germline V gene has CDR1 SGHNT and CDR2 YYREEE (reference sequence). The germline V and J ends were trimmed by 0 bases and 2 bases, with 13 bases remaining between them. DNA for the CDR3: TGTGCCAGCAGCTTGGAGCCCCAACGGGTCACAGATACGCAGTATTTT. Protein: CASSLEPQRVTDTQYF.